One sample yielded the 11 T cell receptor beta chains listed below, sequenced in a study of cytomegalovirus exposure and HLA in healthy donors. Researchers ran the PCR with 60 Vbeta and 13 Jbeta primers. The data were produced by immunoSEQ multiplex PCR, yet TCRdb's version contains in-frame clones alone and is incomplete. The sample records about 130,000 clones, about 10% being singletons. Input material: PBMCs. The source of these receptors is a woman younger than 35 in good health and CMV-seropositive.

The gene calls are TRBV29-1 and TRBJ2-7; D is possibly TRBD2 (5 bases). Trimming removed 7 bases from V and 7 bases from J, with 20 bases in between. CDR1 and CDR2 from the germline V gene are SQVTM and ANQGSEA. This CDR3 spans 13 amino acids. CDR3 protein: CSGWIQEGGEQYF. The CDR3 bases are TGCAGCGGTTGGATCCAGGAAGGAGGAGAGCAGTACTTC.

This chain uses TRBV5-1 with TRBJ2-7; 7 bases are shared with TRBD2. Trimming cost V 4 bases and J 0 bases; bases outside gene matches: 7. The CDR3 extends over 15 amino acids. Germline CDR1 is SGHRS and CDR2 is YFSETQ. CDR3 DNA sequence: TGCGCCAGCAGCCTTAGCGGGTCCAGCTCCTACGAGCAGTACTTC. This gives the protein CASSLSGSSSYEQYF.

The chain recombines TRBV18 with TRBJ2-5; 7 bases line up with TRBD1. The CDR3 contains 14 residues. The germline V gene encodes CDR1 KGHSH and CDR2 LQKENI. V shed 6 bases, J shed 3 bases, and the junction held 7 bases outside the gene matches. This chain's CDR3 is CASSPGTVEETQYF. Written as DNA, the CDR3 is TGTGCCAGCTCTCCAGGGACAGTAGAAGAGACCCAGTACTTC.

The chain combines TRBV7-6 with TRBJ2-3; D unclear. The CDR3 contains 13 residues. From germline, CDR1 is SGHVS and CDR2 FNYEAQ. Deletions cut 5 bases from V and 3 bases from J, with 9 bases between. The DNA of the CDR3 is TGTGCCAGCAGCCCGATGGAGACAGATACGCAGTATTTT. Translated, it gives CASSPMETDTQYF.

The chain combines TRBV28 with TRBJ2-3; TRBD1 matches 9 bases. This CDR3 is 16 amino acids long. J lost 1 base, V lost 5 bases, and 7 bases had no gene match. Germline CDR1 and CDR2: MDHEN and SYDVKM. The CDR3 DNA sequence: TGTGCCAGCAGTCCTGACAGGGGGGGTCGCACAGATACGCAGTATTTT. Its protein product is CASSPDRGGRTDTQYF. Filled out from reference TRBV28 and TRBJ2-3, the complete variable domain reads DVKVTQSSRYLVKRTGEKVFLECVQDMDHENMFWYRQDPGLGLRLIYFSYDVKMKEKGDIPEGYSVSREKKERFSLILESASTNQTSMYLCASSPDRGGRTDTQYFGPGTRLTVL.

This sequence joins TRBV7-9 and TRBJ1-1; D possibly corresponds to TRBD1 (5 bases). V lost 3 bases, J lost 4 bases, and 9 bases lay in between. CDR3 length: 13 residues. Germline CDR1 reads SEHNR; CDR2 reads FQNEAQ (reference sequence). The CDR3 bases are TGTGCCAGCAGCTTCGGGGGGAGCACTGAAGCTTTCTTT. Translated: CASSFGGSTEAFF.

This chain links TRBV2 with TRBJ1-4; no firm D call. CDR3 length: 12 residues. Germline values: CDR1 SNHLY, CDR2 FYNNEI. V lost 8 bases to trimming and J lost 7 bases, with 11 bases between them. The CDR3 region has the DNA TGTGCCAGCGGGCGGGAGCGTGAAAAACTGTTTTTT. Protein product: CASGREREKLFF.

This clone was observed a handful of times. V and J are TRBV30 and TRBJ2-2; TRBD1 matches 8 bases. The CDR3 spans 13 residues. Germline-derived CDR1 and CDR2 are GTSNPN and SVGIG (reference sequence). The J segment lost 2 bases and the V segment lost 5 bases, leaving 1 base of the junction unmatched. CDR3 amino acids: CAWQGANTGELFF. In DNA, the CDR3 is TGTGCCTGGCAGGGGGCTAACACCGGGGAGCTGTTTTTT.

The chain uses TRBV2 and TRBJ1-5; D may be TRBD1 (5 bases). From germline, CDR1 is SNHLY and CDR2 FYNNEI. The CDR3 has 15 amino acids. V was pared by 8 bases and J by 4 bases, with 18 bases between. The CDR3 region is CASASDGRGNQPQHF. The CDR3, as DNA: TGTGCCAGCGCAAGTGATGGGAGGGGTAATCAGCCCCAGCATTTT.

This clone was seen more than once but under ten times. The J gene is TRBJ1-2, the V gene TRBV7-8; 9 bases line up with TRBD1. After removal of 5 bases from V and 3 bases from J, the junction contained 13 bases not matched to a gene. Germline CDR1 reads SGHVS; CDR2 reads FQNEAQ. CDR3 length equals 17 residues. The CDR3 DNA reads as TGTGCCAGCAGCCCCGGGACAGGGACCTACGGCGACTATGGCTACACCTTC. This codes for CASSPGTGTYGDYGYTF.

V usage is TRBV30 and J usage is TRBJ2-1; maybe TRBD1 (6 bases). This CDR3 is 14 amino acids long. CDR1 GTSNPN and CDR2 SVGIG come from the germline V gene (reference sequence). V was pared by 4 bases and J by 6 bases, with 16 bases between. CDR3 DNA: TGTGCCTGGACGAGGACAGTTACCTCCAATGAGCAGTTCTTC. Protein: CAWTRTVTSNEQFF.